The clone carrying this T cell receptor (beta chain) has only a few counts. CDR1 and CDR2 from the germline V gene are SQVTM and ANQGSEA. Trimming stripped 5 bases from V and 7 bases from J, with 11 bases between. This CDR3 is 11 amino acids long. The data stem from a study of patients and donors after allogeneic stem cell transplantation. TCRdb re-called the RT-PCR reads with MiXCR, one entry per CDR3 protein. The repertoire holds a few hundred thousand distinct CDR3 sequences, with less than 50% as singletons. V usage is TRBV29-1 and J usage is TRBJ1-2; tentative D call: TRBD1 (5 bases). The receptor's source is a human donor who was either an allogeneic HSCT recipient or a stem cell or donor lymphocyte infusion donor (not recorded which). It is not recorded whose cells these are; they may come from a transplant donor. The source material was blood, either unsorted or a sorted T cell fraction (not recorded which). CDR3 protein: CSVNGAGGYTF. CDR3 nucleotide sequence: TGCAGCGTTAACGGGGCAGGTGGCTACACCTTC. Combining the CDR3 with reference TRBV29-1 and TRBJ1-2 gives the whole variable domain SAVISQKPSRDICQRGTSLTIQCQVDSQVTMMFWYRQQPGQSLTLIATANQGSEATYESGFVIDKFPISRPNLTFSTLTVSNMSPEDSSIYLCSVNGAGGYTFGSGTRLTVV.